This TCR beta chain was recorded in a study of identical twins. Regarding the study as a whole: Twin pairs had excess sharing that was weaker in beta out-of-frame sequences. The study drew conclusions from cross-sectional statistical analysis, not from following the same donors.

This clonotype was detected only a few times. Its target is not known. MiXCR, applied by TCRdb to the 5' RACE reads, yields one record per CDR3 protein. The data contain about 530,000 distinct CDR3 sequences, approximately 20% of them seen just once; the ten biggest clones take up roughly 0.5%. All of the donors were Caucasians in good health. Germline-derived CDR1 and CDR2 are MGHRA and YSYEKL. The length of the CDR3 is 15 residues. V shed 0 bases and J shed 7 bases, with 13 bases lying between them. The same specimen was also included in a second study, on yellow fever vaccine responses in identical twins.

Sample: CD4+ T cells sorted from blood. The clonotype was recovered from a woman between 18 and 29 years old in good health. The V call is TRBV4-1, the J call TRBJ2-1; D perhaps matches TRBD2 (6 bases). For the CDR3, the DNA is TGCGCCAGCAGCCAAGACTGGGGACTGGGGAATGAGCAGTTCTTC. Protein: CASSQDWGLGNEQFF.